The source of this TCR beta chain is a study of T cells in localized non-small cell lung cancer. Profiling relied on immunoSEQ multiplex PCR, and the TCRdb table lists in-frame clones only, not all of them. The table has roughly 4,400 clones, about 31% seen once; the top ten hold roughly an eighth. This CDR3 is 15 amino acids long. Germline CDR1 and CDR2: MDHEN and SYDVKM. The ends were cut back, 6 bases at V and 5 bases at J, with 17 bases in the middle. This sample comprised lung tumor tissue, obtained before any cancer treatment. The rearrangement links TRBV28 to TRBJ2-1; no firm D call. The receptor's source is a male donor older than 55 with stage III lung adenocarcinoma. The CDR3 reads CASSRPGRTDNEQFF. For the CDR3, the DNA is TGTGCCAGCAGCCGTCCTGGGCGGACGGACAATGAGCAGTTCTTC.